This TCR beta chain was sequenced in a study of shared clonotypes between healthy human individuals. General study points: Among non-shared clonotypes, generation probabilities were lower than among those shared by all four donors. Sampling was confined to blood; repertoires within tissues likely differ.

It was into CD45RA+ naive and CD45RA-negative memory subsets that the CD4+ cells were split. This clone appeared a single time. Its specificity is not known. Germline V gives CDR1 MDHEN, CDR2 SYDVKM. The CDR3 covers 16 residues. Trimming removed 2 bases from V and 7 bases from J; junction bases left unmatched: 7. The protocol was immunoSEQ multiplex PCR, while the TCRdb copy is restricted to in-frame clones and leaves out a portion. Of over a million clones listed, about four fifths were seen once; the top ten hold 0.61%. This sequence joins TRBV28 and TRBJ2-2, with TRBD1 matching over 10 bases. Sequencing was performed on memory CD4+ T cells from PBMCs. Subset described: CD45RA-negative fraction. The receptor's source is a man between 18 and 29 years old in good health. Some clones in this sample may be carry-over from other donors' samples. This CDR3 reads CASSLRPGQGSGELFF. The CDR3 nucleotides read TGTGCCAGCAGTTTACGGCCGGGACAGGGGAGCGGGGAGCTGTTTTTT.